These 10 T cell receptor beta chains share one sample of origin, sequenced in a study of T-cell memory formation after mild COVID-19. TCRdb passed the 5' RACE reads through MiXCR, listing each CDR3 protein once. Of 58,000 or so distinct CDR3 sequences in the sample, around 30% are singletons; the top ten hold 43%. The material sequenced was PBMCs or a T cell subset sorted from them (not recorded which). These receptors came from a man aged 18 to 30 who had mild COVID-19 (a few samples of this study predate the infection). Cell type and time point are not known.

At least ten counts were recorded for this clonotype. The V gene is TRBV7-2, the J gene TRBJ2-1; 8 positions agree with TRBD2. CDR1 and CDR2 (germline): SGHTA, FQGNSA. The CDR3 spans 14 residues. Germline trimming cut 5 bases from V and 6 bases from J; bases unmatched to any gene: 6. The CDR3 coding sequence is TGTGCCAGCAGCGAAGGACTAGCCATCAATGAGCAGTTCTTC. Translation gives CASSEGLAINEQFF.

This sequence joins TRBV12-5 and TRBJ1-2, with TRBD1 matching 11 bases. Germline loops: CDR1 LGHNT, CDR2 FRNRAP. CDR3 length: 17 amino acids. V dropped 0 bases and J dropped 4; count of bases not matched to a gene: 7. CDR3 in amino acids: CASGLVLWTGGPYGYTF. The CDR3 DNA sequence: TGTGCTAGTGGTTTGGTACTTTGGACAGGGGGCCCCTATGGCTACACCTTC.

This clonotype was seen a few times. The J gene is TRBJ2-5, the V gene TRBV4-2; no clear D. Germline CDR1 is LGHNA and CDR2 is YNFKEQ. V was clipped by 1 base and J by 6 bases, with 18 bases between them. The CDR3 is 16 amino acids. The CDR3 DNA sequence: TGTGCCAGCAGCCAAGTGGACCCGGGCGCAGGAAAGACCCAGTACTTC. Its translation: CASSQVDPGAGKTQYF.

This rearrangement joins TRBV20-1 to TRBJ2-1, with 7 bases matching TRBD1. Germline CDR1 DFQATT, CDR2 SNEGSKA (reference sequence). J gave up 8 bases and V 5 bases, and 9 bases lay outside the gene matches. The CDR3 has 13 residues. The CDR3 coding sequence is TGCAGTGCTGACAGGGTCTCGGAGGATGAGCAGTTCTTC. Translated, it gives CSADRVSEDEQFF.

This chain uses TRBV9 with TRBJ2-5; 9 nucleotides align to TRBD1. In germline, CDR1 is SGDLS, CDR2 YYNGEE. This CDR3 has 15 residues. V trimming: 0 bases; J trimming: 2 bases; junction bases outside the gene matches: 2. The CDR3 DNA follows: TGTGCCAGCAGCGTAGCGGGGACAGGGCAAGAGACCCAGTACTTC. It codes for CASSVAGTGQETQYF.

The V and J genes are TRBV6-5 and TRBJ1-5; TRBD1 might be the D (6 bases). This CDR3 spans 15 amino acids. Germline lookup yields CDR1 MNHEY and CDR2 SVGAGI. V was cut by 0 bases and J by 2 bases, with 8 bases left in between. The CDR3, as DNA: TGTGCCAGCAGTTACTCAGGGGGAGGCAATCAGCCCCAGCATTTT. It codes for CASSYSGGGNQPQHF.

This clonotype was found a few times. The chain combines TRBV12-3 or TRBV12-4 with TRBJ2-2; TRBD1 aligns across 7 bases. There are 17 residues in the CDR3. V dropped 3 bases and J dropped 2; count of bases not matched to a gene: 9. Here the CDR3 reads CASSFGTRGQNTGELFF. In nucleotides, the CDR3 is TGTGCCAGCAGTTTCGGAACGAGGGGGCAAAACACCGGGGAGCTGTTTTTT.

Concerning this clonotype: As the CDR3 is not closed by the conserved phenylalanine or tryptophan, this likely results from a read error. V and J are TRBV4-1 and TRBJ2-7; tentatively, D is TRBD1 (6 bases). The V and J ends lost 4 bases and 6 bases respectively, with 16 bases between them. This CDR3 has 14 residues. Germline CDR1 MGHRA, CDR2 YSYEKL. This CDR3 reads CASSLRDTLPEQYL. The CDR3 bases are TGCGCCAGCAGCCTCCGGGACACCCTGCCCGAGCAGTACTTG.

This sequence joins TRBV7-3 and TRBJ2-1; D gene unclear. The V gene's germline CDR1 is SGHTA and CDR2 FQGTGA. The CDR3 is 14 residues long. V lost 1 base and J lost 1, with 5 bases in between. In DNA, the CDR3 is TGTGCCAGCAGCTTAAATCCGTCCTACAATGAGCAGTTCTTC. This sequence encodes CASSLNPSYNEQFF.

This clonotype was found a few times. The chain links TRBV12-3 or TRBV12-4 to TRBJ2-5; D is unclear. Deletions cut 7 bases from V and 5 bases from J, with 11 bases between. The CDR3 consists of 12 residues. The CDR3 loop reads CASKNGLETQYF. Here the CDR3 DNA reads TGTGCCAGCAAGAATGGGCTTGAGACCCAGTACTTC.